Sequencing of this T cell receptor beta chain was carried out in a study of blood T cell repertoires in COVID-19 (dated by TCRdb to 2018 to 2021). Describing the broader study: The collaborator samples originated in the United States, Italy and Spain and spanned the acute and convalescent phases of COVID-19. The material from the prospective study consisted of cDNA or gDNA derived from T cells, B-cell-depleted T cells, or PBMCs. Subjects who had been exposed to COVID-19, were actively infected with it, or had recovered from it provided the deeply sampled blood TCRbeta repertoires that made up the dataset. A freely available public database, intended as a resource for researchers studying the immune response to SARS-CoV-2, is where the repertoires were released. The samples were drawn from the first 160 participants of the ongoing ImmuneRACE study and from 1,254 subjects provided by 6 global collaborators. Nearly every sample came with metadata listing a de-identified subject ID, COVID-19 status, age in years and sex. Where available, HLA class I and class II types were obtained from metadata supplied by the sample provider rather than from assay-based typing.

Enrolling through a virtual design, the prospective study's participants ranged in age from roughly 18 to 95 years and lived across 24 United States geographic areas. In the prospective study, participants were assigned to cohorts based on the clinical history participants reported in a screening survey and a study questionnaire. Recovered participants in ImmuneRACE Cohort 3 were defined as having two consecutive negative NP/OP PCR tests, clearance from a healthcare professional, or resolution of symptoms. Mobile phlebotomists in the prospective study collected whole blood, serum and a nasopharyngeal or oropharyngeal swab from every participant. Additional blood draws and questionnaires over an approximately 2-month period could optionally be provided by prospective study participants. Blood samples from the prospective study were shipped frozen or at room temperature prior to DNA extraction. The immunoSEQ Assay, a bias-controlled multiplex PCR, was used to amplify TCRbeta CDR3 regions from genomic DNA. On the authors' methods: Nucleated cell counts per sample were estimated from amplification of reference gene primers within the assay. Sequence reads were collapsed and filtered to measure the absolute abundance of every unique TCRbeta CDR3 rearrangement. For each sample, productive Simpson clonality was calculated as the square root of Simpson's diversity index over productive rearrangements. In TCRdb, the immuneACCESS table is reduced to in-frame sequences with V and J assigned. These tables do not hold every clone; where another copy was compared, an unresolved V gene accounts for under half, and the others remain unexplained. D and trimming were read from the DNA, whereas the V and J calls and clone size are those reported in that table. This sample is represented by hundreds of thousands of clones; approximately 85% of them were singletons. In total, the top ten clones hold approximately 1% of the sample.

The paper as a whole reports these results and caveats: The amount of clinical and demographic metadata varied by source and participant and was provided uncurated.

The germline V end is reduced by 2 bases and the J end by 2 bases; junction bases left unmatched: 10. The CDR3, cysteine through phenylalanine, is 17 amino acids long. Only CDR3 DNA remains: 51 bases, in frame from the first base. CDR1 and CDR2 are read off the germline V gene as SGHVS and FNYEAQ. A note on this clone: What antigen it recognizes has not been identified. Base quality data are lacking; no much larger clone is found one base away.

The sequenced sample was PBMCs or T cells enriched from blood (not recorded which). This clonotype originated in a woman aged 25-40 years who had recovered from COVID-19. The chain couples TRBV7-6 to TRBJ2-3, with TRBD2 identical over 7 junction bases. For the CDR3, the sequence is CASSLLGAGDFTDTQYF. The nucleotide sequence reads TGTGCCAGCAGCTTATTGGGTGCGGGAGACTTCACAGATACGCAGTATTTT.